This TCR beta chain is from a study of neoadjuvant nivolumab and ipilimumab in lung cancer. The method was immunoSEQ multiplex PCR; TCRdb's version includes in-frame clones alone and lacks a portion of them. Here the sample spans around 21,000 clones, around 82% being singletons. The length of the CDR3 is 14 residues. The germline V and J ends were trimmed by 0 bases and 4 bases, with 9 bases remaining between them. CDR1 is SGHKS, CDR2 YYEKEE, per germline (reference sequence). The TCR sequence derives from an adult with non-small cell lung cancer. V usage is TRBV5-5 and J usage is TRBJ2-3, with unresolved D. The material was peripheral blood, obtained before neoadjuvant nivolumab, alone or with ipilimumab. Here the CDR3 DNA reads TGTGCCAGCAGCTTGGTCCGGACGGCAGATACGCAGTATTTT. Translation: CASSLVRTADTQYF.